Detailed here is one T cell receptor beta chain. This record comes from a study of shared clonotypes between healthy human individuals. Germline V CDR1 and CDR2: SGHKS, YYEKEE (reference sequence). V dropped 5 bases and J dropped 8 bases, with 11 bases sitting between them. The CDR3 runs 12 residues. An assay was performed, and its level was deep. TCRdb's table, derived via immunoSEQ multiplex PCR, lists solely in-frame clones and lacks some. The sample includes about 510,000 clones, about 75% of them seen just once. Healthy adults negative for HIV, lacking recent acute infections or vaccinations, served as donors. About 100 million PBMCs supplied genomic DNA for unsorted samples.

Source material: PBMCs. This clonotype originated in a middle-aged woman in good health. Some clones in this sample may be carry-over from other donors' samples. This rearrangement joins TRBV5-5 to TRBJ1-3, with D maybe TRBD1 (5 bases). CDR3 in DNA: TGTGCCAGCAGTCCTCAGGGTTACACCATATATTTT. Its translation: CASSPQGYTIYF.